The 9 T cell receptor beta chains reported below all come from one sample, sequenced in a study of technical replicates of blood from several donors. Sequencing was performed with immunoSEQ multiplex PCR; in TCRdb, only in-frame clones are kept and a portion is missing. The data hold roughly 65,000 clones, with about 87% observed a single time. Input material: PBMCs. The receptor source for this set is a human donor in good health. Some clones in this sample may be carry-over from other donors' samples.

The chain couples TRBV6-1 to TRBJ1-5, with 8 bases aligning to TRBD1. Germline V CDR1 and CDR2: MNHNS, SASEGT. The trim removed 2 bases at V and 6 bases at J, leaving 6 bases unmatched. This CDR3 has 15 residues. In DNA form, the CDR3 reads TGTGCCAGCAGTGAAACAGGGGGTTTGAGTCAGCCCCAGCATTTT. Protein: CASSETGGLSQPQHF.

V gene TRBV9 combines with J gene TRBJ2-5, with D maybe TRBD2 (5 bases). From germline, CDR1 is SGDLS and CDR2 YYNGEE. The CDR3 has 15 amino acids. V was trimmed by 0 bases and J by 6 bases, leaving 15 bases between them. CDR3 sequence reads: CASSVGESSPKTQYF. The CDR3 DNA follows: TGTGCCAGCAGCGTAGGGGAGTCCAGCCCGAAGACCCAGTACTTC.

This clone was seen a handful of times. The gene calls are TRBV28 and TRBJ1-6, with unresolved D. CDR1 MDHEN and CDR2 SYDVKM come from the germline V gene. The CDR3 has 14 amino acids. Deletions cut 1 base from V and 6 bases from J, with 7 bases between. The CDR3 nucleotides are TGTGCCAGCAGTTTATCAAATTTTAATTCACCCCTCCACTTT. Translating gives CASSLSNFNSPLHF.

The chain couples TRBV15 to TRBJ2-7, with a tentative D call TRBD1 (6 bases). Germline V gene data show CDR1 as LNHNV and CDR2 as YYDKDF (reference sequence). The CDR3 extends over 14 amino acids. V was shortened by 5 bases and J by 2 bases, with 13 bases between the two germline ends. CDR3 DNA sequence: TGTGCCACCAGCGTACAGGGTTCTCCCTACGAGCAGTACTTC. Its translation: CATSVQGSPYEQYF.

By sample fraction, this clone is medium-sized. The chain links TRBV5-1 to TRBJ2-4; TRBD1 matches at 8 bases. CDR1 is SGHRS and CDR2 is YFSETQ in the germline V gene. This CDR3 has 14 amino acids. The V and J ends lost 3 bases and 8 bases, in that order; junction bases with no gene match: 7. CDR3 amino acids: CASSSGQGGDIQYF. As DNA, the CDR3 is TGCGCCAGCAGCTCCGGACAGGGTGGGGACATTCAGTACTTC.

This clone was counted only a few times. The gene calls are TRBV25-1 and TRBJ1-2, with 7 bases fitting TRBD1. The trim removed 5 bases at V and 4 bases at J, leaving 10 bases unmatched. In germline, CDR1 is MGHDK, CDR2 SYGVNS. The CDR3 spans 15 residues. CDR3 coding DNA: TGTGCCAGCAGTACCTCCGGGACAGTCAGCTATGGCTACACCTTC. As protein: CASSTSGTVSYGYTF.

The gene calls are TRBV30 and TRBJ2-1; possibly TRBD2 for D (7 bases). V lost 5 bases, J lost 3 bases, and 11 bases lay in between. Germline CDR1 reads GTSNPN; CDR2 reads SVGIG (reference sequence). The CDR3 length is 13 residues. CDR3 sequence reads: CAWGGDNYNEQFF. The DNA for the CDR3 is TGTGCCTGGGGGGGGGACAACTACAATGAGCAGTTCTTC.

This clone is classed as medium-sized. The J gene is TRBJ1-1, the V gene TRBV6-5; TRBD1 is a possible D gene (6 bases). The germline CDR1 and CDR2 sequences are MNHEY and SVGAGI. This CDR3 has 11 residues. Trimming left V 4 bases short and J 7 bases short, with 7 bases between. The CDR3 DNA sequence: TGTGCCAGCAGTTGGGGGCGTGAAGCTTTCTTT. Its protein product is CASSWGREAFF.

This chain joins TRBV7-2 and TRBJ2-2; a weak D match, TRBD2 (5 bases). Per germline, CDR1 SGHTA and CDR2 FQGNSA. This CDR3 contains 14 residues. V lost 5 bases, J lost 5 bases, and 12 bases lay in between. CDR3 protein: CASSPSAGTGELFF. In DNA form, the CDR3 reads TGTGCCAGCAGCCCGTCGGCGGGTACCGGGGAGCTGTTTTTT.